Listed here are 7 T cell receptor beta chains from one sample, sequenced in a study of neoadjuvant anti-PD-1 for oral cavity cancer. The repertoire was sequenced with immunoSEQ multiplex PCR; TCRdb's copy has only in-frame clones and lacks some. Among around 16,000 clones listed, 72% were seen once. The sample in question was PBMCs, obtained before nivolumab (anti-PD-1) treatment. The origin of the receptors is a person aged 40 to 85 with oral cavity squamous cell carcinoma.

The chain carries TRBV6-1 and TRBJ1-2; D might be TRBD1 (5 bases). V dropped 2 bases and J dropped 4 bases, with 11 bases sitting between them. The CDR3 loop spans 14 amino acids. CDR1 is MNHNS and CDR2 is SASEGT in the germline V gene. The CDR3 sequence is CASSESGNLYGYTF. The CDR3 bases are TGTGCCAGCAGTGAATCAGGGAACCTCTATGGCTACACCTTC.

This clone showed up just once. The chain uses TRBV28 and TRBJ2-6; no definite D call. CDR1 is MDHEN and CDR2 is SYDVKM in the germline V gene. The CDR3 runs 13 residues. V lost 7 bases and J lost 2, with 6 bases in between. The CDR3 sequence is CASMGAGANVLTF. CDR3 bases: TGTGCCAGCATGGGCGCTGGGGCCAACGTCCTGACTTTC.

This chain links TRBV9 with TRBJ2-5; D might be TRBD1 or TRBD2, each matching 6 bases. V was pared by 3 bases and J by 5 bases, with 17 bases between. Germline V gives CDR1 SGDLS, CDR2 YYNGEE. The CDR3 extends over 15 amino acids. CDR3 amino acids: CASSARWGAGETQYF. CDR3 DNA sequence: TGTGCCAGCAGCGCTCGGTGGGGGGCTGGGGAGACCCAGTACTTC.

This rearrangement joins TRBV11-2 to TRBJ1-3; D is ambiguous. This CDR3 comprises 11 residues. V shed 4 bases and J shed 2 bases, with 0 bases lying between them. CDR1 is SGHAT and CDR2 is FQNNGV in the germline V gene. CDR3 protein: CASSSGNTIYF. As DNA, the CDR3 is TGTGCCAGCAGCTCTGGAAACACCATATATTTT.

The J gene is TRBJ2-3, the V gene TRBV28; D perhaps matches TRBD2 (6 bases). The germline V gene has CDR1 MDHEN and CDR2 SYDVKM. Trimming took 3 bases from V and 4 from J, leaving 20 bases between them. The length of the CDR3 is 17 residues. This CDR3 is CASSFGGRGGGADTQYF. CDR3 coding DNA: TGTGCCAGCAGTTTCGGAGGTCGGGGTGGAGGGGCAGATACGCAGTATTTT.

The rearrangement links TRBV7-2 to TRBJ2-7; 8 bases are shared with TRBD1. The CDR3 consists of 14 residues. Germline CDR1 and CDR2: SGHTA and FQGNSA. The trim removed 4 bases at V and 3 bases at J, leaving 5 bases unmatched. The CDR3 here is CASSYPGGHYEQYF. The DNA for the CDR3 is TGTGCCAGCAGCTACCCAGGGGGCCACTACGAGCAGTACTTC.

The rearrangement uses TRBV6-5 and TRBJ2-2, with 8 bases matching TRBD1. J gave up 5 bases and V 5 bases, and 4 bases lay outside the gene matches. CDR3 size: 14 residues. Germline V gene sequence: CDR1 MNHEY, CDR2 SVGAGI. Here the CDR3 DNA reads TGTGCCAGCAGTCCAGGGGGCGAGACCGGGGAGCTGTTTTTT. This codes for CASSPGGETGELFF.